The 28 T cell receptor beta chains given below trace back to one sample, sequenced in a study of blood T cell repertoires in COVID-19. Sequencing used immunoSEQ multiplex PCR; TCRdb keeps in-frame clones, though not all of them. The data show about 320,000 clones, 90% to 95% seen once. The sequencing sample was made of PBMCs or T cells enriched from blood (not recorded which). The receptors were gathered from a young woman who had been exposed to COVID-19.

The gene calls are TRBV27 and TRBJ1-2; 9 nucleotides agree with TRBD1. V shed 5 bases and J 2 bases; nucleotides not matched to a gene: 6. CDR3 size: 15 residues. In germline, CDR1 is MNHEY, CDR2 SMNVEV (reference sequence). The CDR3 protein is CASSRTGALNYGYTF. The DNA of the CDR3 is TGTGCCAGCAGTAGGACAGGGGCGCTAAACTATGGCTACACCTTC.

The chain is built from TRBV6-5 and TRBJ1-4, with TRBD1 matching 8 bases. The J segment lost 5 bases and the V segment lost 8 bases, leaving 4 bases of the junction unmatched. This CDR3 is 13 amino acids long. Germline CDR1 and CDR2: MNHEY and SVGAGI. CDR3: CASRTGMNEKLFF. In DNA form, the CDR3 reads TGTGCCAGCCGGACAGGGATGAATGAAAAACTGTTTTTT.

The V gene is TRBV6-2 or TRBV6-3, the J gene TRBJ1-1; D possibly corresponds to TRBD1 (5 bases). Germline CDR1 and CDR2: MNHEY and SVGEGT. The CDR3 spans 14 residues. Between the trimmed V and J ends, which lost 4 bases and 1 base, there was a span of 10 bases. The CDR3 region is CASSFQGGNTEAFF. CDR3 coding DNA: TGTGCCAGCAGTTTTCAGGGCGGGAACACTGAAGCTTTCTTT.

J is TRBJ1-1 and V is TRBV7-9, with 11 nucleotides matching TRBD1. This CDR3 has 14 residues. The V and J ends lost 3 bases and 7 bases, in that order; junction bases with no gene match: 4. Germline V gene data show CDR1 as SEHNR and CDR2 as FQNEAQ (reference sequence). The DNA of the CDR3 is TGTGCCAGCAGCTTGCCGGGACAGGGGGTTGAAGCTTTCTTT. Translating gives CASSLPGQGVEAFF.

In its sample, this clone was seen once. The chain couples TRBV30 to TRBJ1-1, with D unclear. V gave up 2 bases and J gave up 0 bases, with 10 bases separating them. Germline lookup yields CDR1 GTSNPN and CDR2 SVGIG (reference sequence). The CDR3 contains 14 residues. CDR3: CAWSTDRLNTEAFF. CDR3 in DNA: TGTGCCTGGAGTACAGATCGATTGAACACTGAAGCTTTCTTT.

V is TRBV12-5 and J is TRBJ2-5; TRBD1 is a possible D gene (5 bases). Germline V gene data show CDR1 as LGHNT and CDR2 as FRNRAP. The V gene lost 2 bases and the J gene lost 0 bases, with 10 bases spanning the gap. The CDR3 has 15 residues. The CDR3 spells CASGLTTAYQETQYF. CDR3 DNA sequence: TGTGCTAGTGGTTTGACGACAGCGTACCAAGAGACCCAGTACTTC.

The V and J genes are TRBV19 and TRBJ2-1, with TRBD1 identical over 7 bases. CDR1 and CDR2 from the germline V gene are LNHDA and SQIVND (reference sequence). This CDR3 region has 12 residues. V shed 4 bases, J shed 6 bases, and the junction held 0 bases outside the gene matches. CDR3 nucleotides: TGTGCCAGTAGTACAGGGGGCAATGAGCAGTTCTTC. Translation: CASSTGGNEQFF.

The V and J genes are TRBV6-5 and TRBJ2-5; maybe TRBD2 (5 bases). Trimming took off 8 bases at V and 4 bases at J, with 14 bases between the two ends. There are 13 residues in the CDR3. The V gene's germline CDR1 is MNHEY and CDR2 SVGAGI. CDR3 in amino acids: CASLASYGETQYF. Written as DNA, the CDR3 is TGTGCCAGCCTAGCCTCATATGGAGAGACCCAGTACTTC.

The chain joins TRBV2 to TRBJ1-4; D not resolved. The CDR3 sequence is 12 residues long. V dropped 5 bases and J dropped 12 bases, with 13 bases sitting between them. Germline-derived CDR1 and CDR2 are SNHLY and FYNNEI. CDR3 amino acids: CASSSRPRELFF. The CDR3 DNA is TGTGCCAGCAGTTCTAGACCGAGGGAACTGTTTTTT.

V is TRBV27 and J is TRBJ1-2, with 7 bases identical to TRBD1. Germline CDR1 reads MNHEY; CDR2 reads SMNVEV (reference sequence). J lost 7 bases, V lost 5 bases, and 4 bases had no gene match. The CDR3 contains 12 residues. CDR3 in amino acids: CASSGNRGGYTF. The CDR3 coding sequence is TGTGCCAGCAGTGGAAACAGGGGTGGCTACACCTTC.

The chain recombines TRBV19 with TRBJ1-2, with D perhaps TRBD1 (6 bases). V was trimmed by 0 bases and J by 8 bases, leaving 16 bases between them. This CDR3 region has 15 residues. The germline CDR1 and CDR2 sequences are LNHDA and SQIVND (reference sequence). CDR3 in amino acids: CASSIERTARQGYTF. The CDR3 nucleotides read TGTGCCAGTAGTATAGAGAGGACAGCAAGGCAGGGCTACACCTTC.

This rearrangement joins TRBV6-4 to TRBJ1-1, with 8 bases lining up with TRBD1. The CDR3 runs 15 residues. The germline V gene has CDR1 MRHNA and CDR2 SNTAGT. V lost 0 bases and J lost 10; bases outside the gene matches: 10. The CDR3 nucleotides read TGTGCCAGCAGTGACTCGGACAGGGCTCCTTCGGGAGCTTTCTTT. It is translated as CASSDSDRAPSGAFF.

This rearrangement joins TRBV5-1 to TRBJ2-2; possible D gene TRBD1, 6 bases. CDR1 SGHRS and CDR2 YFSETQ come from the germline V gene. V was shortened by 4 bases and J by 5 bases, with 15 bases between the two germline ends. The CDR3 is 15 amino acids. The CDR3 loop reads CASSAPGAWTGELFF. CDR3 nucleotide sequence: TGCGCCAGCAGCGCGCCAGGGGCGTGGACCGGGGAGCTGTTTTTT.

The rearrangement joins TRBV27 to TRBJ2-7; weak D call: TRBD1 (5 bases). Trimming pared 1 base from V and 3 bases from J, leaving 16 bases between. Germline lookup yields CDR1 MNHEY and CDR2 SMNVEV (reference sequence). The CDR3 is made up of 16 amino acids. The CDR3 here is CASSLLVQGRSYEQYF. Written as DNA, the CDR3 is TGTGCCAGCAGTTTATTGGTCCAGGGCAGGAGCTACGAGCAGTACTTC.

The chain couples TRBV18 to TRBJ1-2; no reliable D call. Between the trimmed V and J ends, which lost 2 bases and 8 bases, there was a span of 15 bases. The CDR3 covers 14 residues. Germline loops: CDR1 KGHSH, CDR2 LQKENI. In DNA, the CDR3 is TGTGCCAGCTCACCAGACACTAGCGTAGGAGGCTACACCTTC. Its translation: CASSPDTSVGGYTF.

This chain uses TRBV28 with TRBJ2-3; 7 bases line up with TRBD1. CDR1 is MDHEN, CDR2 SYDVKM, per germline. This CDR3 contains 14 residues. The junction had 6 bases not matched to a gene; V was cut back by 6 bases and J by 3 bases. CDR3 protein: CASRRQGWTDTQYF. CDR3 in DNA: TGTGCCAGCAGGAGACAGGGTTGGACAGATACGCAGTATTTT. Together with reference TRBV28 and TRBJ2-3, the CDR3 gives the full variable domain: DVKVTQSSRYLVKRTGEKVFLECVQDMDHENMFWYRQDPGLGLRLIYFSYDVKMKEKGDIPEGYSVSREKKERFSLILESASTNQTSMYLCASRRQGWTDTQYFGPGTRLTVL.

This chain uses TRBV7-3 with TRBJ1-5, with D unresolved. V was pared by 2 bases and J by 1 base, with 3 bases between. The CDR3 has 13 amino acids. CDR1 is SGHTA, CDR2 FQGTGA, per germline. The CDR3 sequence is CASSLVSNQPQHF. The CDR3 bases are TGTGCCAGCAGCTTAGTAAGCAATCAGCCCCAGCATTTT. The full variable domain, its missing parts supplied by reference TRBV7-3 and TRBJ1-5, is GAGVSQTPSNKVTEKGKYVELRCDPISGHTALYWYRQSLGQGPEFLIYFQGTGAADDSGLPNDRFFAVRPEGSVSTLKIQRTERGDSAVYLCASSLVSNQPQHFGDGTRLSIL.

The CDR3 loop reads CSVFTPSAYEQYF. CDR3 DNA sequence: TGCAGCGTTTTTACCCCGTCGGCCTACGAGCAGTACTTC. This chain uses TRBV29-1 with TRBJ2-7, with D unresolved. With 5 bases removed from V and 2 bases from J, the gap between germline ends came to 13 bases. CDR1 and CDR2 from the germline V gene are SQVTM and ANQGSEA. This CDR3 contains 13 residues.

A note on this clone: This same CDR3 is encoded by further DNA sequences in the sample. The chain joins TRBV6-5 to TRBJ2-7; 8 positions match TRBD2. The J segment lost 4 bases and the V segment lost 3 bases, leaving 8 bases of the junction unmatched. Germline V gives CDR1 MNHEY, CDR2 SVGAGI. The CDR3 totals 15 residues. The CDR3 protein is CASSYSAGGSYEQYF. In nucleotides, the CDR3 is TGTGCCAGCAGTTATTCGGCGGGGGGATCTTACGAGCAGTACTTC.

The chain couples TRBV18 to TRBJ1-2, with 11 bases that match TRBD1. Germline V gene data show CDR1 as KGHSH and CDR2 as LQKENI. This CDR3 contains 17 residues. The V and J ends lost 2 bases and 0 bases, in that order; junction bases with no gene match: 5. CDR3 sequence reads: CASSPRTGGLANYGYTF. The DNA for the CDR3 is TGTGCCAGCTCACCAAGGACAGGGGGCCTAGCTAACTATGGCTACACCTTC.

The chain links TRBV5-1 to TRBJ2-1; no clear D. The CDR3 has 15 residues. V lost 2 bases and J 0 bases, leaving 9 bases between the germline ends. CDR1 and CDR2 from the germline V gene are SGHRS and YFSETQ. DNA for the CDR3: TGCGCCAGCAGCTTCTTCCCAGACTCCTACAATGAGCAGTTCTTC. It codes for CASSFFPDSYNEQFF.

The V and J genes are TRBV12-5 and TRBJ1-2; TRBD1 is a possible D gene (6 bases). The CDR3 length is 13 residues. V dropped 1 base and J dropped 4 bases, with 7 bases sitting between them. The germline V gene encodes CDR1 LGHNT and CDR2 FRNRAP. CDR3 coding DNA: TGTGCTAGTGGTTTGGAACAGGGCTATGGCTACACCTTC. Its protein product is CASGLEQGYGYTF.

The V gene is TRBV7-9, the J gene TRBJ2-1; D perhaps matches TRBD2 (6 bases). The CDR3 loop spans 11 amino acids. CDR1 is SEHNR and CDR2 is FQNEAQ in the germline V gene (reference sequence). V was shortened by 5 bases and J by 15 bases, with 14 bases between the two germline ends. The CDR3 spells CASSLTAGLFF. Written as DNA, the CDR3 is TGTGCCAGCAGCCTTACAGCGGGTCTGTTCTTC.

The chain is built from TRBV5-6 and TRBJ2-1, with TRBD2 identical over 11 bases. Looked up from germline, CDR1 is SGHDT and CDR2 is YYEEEE. The CDR3 is 15 amino acids. The V and J ends lost 0 bases and 8 bases, in that order; junction bases with no gene match: 4. The CDR3 loop is CASSLVSGGAYEQFF. DNA of the CDR3: TGTGCCAGCAGCTTGGTTAGCGGGGGGGCCTATGAGCAGTTCTTC.

The rearrangement uses TRBV5-5 and TRBJ1-6, with a possible D match to TRBD1 (6 bases). The ends were cut back, 3 bases at V and 0 bases at J, with 10 bases in the middle. The germline CDR1 and CDR2 sequences are SGHKS and YYEKEE (reference sequence). The CDR3 contains 16 residues. CDR3 amino acids: CASSSTGGSYNSPLHF. The CDR3 coding sequence is TGTGCCAGCAGCTCGACAGGAGGCTCCTATAATTCACCCCTCCACTTT.

The chain uses TRBV4-1 and TRBJ2-7, with 7 bases aligning to TRBD1. Germline lookup yields CDR1 MGHRA and CDR2 YSYEKL. V lost 3 bases and J lost 2; bases outside the gene matches: 4. The CDR3 is 14 residues long. CDR3 sequence (DNA): TGCGCCAGCAGCCAGGTCACAGGGGCCTACGAGCAGTACTTC. Translating gives CASSQVTGAYEQYF.

The rearrangement uses TRBV2 and TRBJ1-2; D is unclear. In germline, CDR1 is SNHLY, CDR2 FYNNEI. This CDR3 spans 12 amino acids. Trimming took off 8 bases at V and 4 bases at J, with 11 bases between the two ends. CDR3 sequence: CASPSGSYGYTF. The CDR3 DNA sequence: TGTGCCAGCCCCTCGGGAAGCTATGGCTACACCTTC.

The chain recombines TRBV12-3 or TRBV12-4 with TRBJ2-3; no clear D gene. There are 12 residues in the CDR3. V was pared by 10 bases and J by 3 bases, with 11 bases between. This CDR3 is CATRVETDTQYF. For the CDR3, the DNA is TGTGCCACCCGGGTAGAGACAGATACGCAGTATTTT.